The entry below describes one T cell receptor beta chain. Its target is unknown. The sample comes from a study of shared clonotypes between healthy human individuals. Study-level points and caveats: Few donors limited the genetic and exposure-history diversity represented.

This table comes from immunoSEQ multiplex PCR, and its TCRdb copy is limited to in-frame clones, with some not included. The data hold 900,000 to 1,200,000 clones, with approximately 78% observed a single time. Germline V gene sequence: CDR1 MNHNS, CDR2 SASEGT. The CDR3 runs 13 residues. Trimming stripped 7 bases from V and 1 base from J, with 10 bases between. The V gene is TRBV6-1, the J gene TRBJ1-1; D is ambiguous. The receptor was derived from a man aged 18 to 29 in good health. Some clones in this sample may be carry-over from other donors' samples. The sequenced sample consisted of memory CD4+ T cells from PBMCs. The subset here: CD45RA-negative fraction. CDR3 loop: CASIMDGNTEAFF. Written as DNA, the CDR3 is TGTGCCAGCATAATGGACGGGAACACTGAAGCTTTCTTT.